The TCR beta chain under discussion was sequenced for a study of blood T cells in healthy people across ages. Study-wide results and limits: Using unsorted PBMCs precluded a conclusive naive versus antigen-experienced comparison.

A second PCR, run for about 7 to 11 cycles, used a sample-barcoded 5' primer plus a J-beta primer mix. TCRdb called the 5' RACE reads again in MiXCR, with one record for every CDR3 protein. The data contain just over 1 million distinct CDR3 sequences, 45% of them singletons. This clonotype showed up many times. The antigen is unknown. Material for sequencing was blood. This clonotype was obtained from a woman aged 60-70 years in good health.

The CDR3 region is CASRMDRGYSGANVLTF. DNA of the CDR3: TGTGCCAGCAGGATGGACAGGGGGTACTCTGGGGCCAACGTCCTGACTTTC. The chain is built from TRBV28 and TRBJ2-6; 10 bases map to TRBD1. The CDR3 totals 17 residues. Trimming removed 6 bases from V and 0 bases from J; junction bases left unmatched: 5. Germline CDR1 MDHEN, CDR2 SYDVKM. Supplemented by reference TRBV28 and TRBJ2-6, the full variable domain reads DVKVTQSSRYLVKRTGEKVFLECVQDMDHENMFWYRQDPGLGLRLIYFSYDVKMKEKGDIPEGYSVSREKKERFSLILESASTNQTSMYLCASRMDRGYSGANVLTFGAGSRLTVL.